Below are 22 T cell receptor beta chains sequenced from a single sample in a study of identical twins. TCRdb passed the 5' RACE reads through MiXCR, listing each CDR3 protein once. Among 150,000 or so distinct CDR3 sequences listed, under 4.5% were seen once. Input material: memory T cells sorted from blood. The receptors come from a man aged 18 to 30 in good health.

There are many counts of this clonotype. The V gene is TRBV6-4, the J gene TRBJ2-7; possible D gene TRBD2, 6 bases. V was trimmed by 0 bases and J by 6 bases, leaving 18 bases between them. This CDR3 spans 16 amino acids. Germline assignment: CDR1 MRHNA and CDR2 SNTAGT. This CDR3 is CASSDSSIGGGVEQYV. The CDR3 DNA follows: TGTGCCAGCAGTGACTCGTCGATTGGAGGCGGGGTCGAGCAGTACGTC.

Many counts were recorded for this clonotype. The J gene is TRBJ2-3, the V gene TRBV6-5, with a tentative D call TRBD2 (5 bases). V was clipped by 4 bases and J by 2 bases, with 7 bases between them. CDR1 is MNHEY and CDR2 is SVGAGI in the germline V gene. CDR3 length: 13 amino acids. The CDR3: CASSWTVTDTQYF. CDR3 in DNA: TGTGCCAGCAGTTGGACTGTCACAGATACGCAGTATTTT.

This clonotype was counted ten times or more. V gene TRBV4-1 combines with J gene TRBJ2-1; D might be TRBD2 (5 bases). Germline values: CDR1 MGHRA, CDR2 YSYEKL. V lost 3 bases, J lost 3 bases, and 15 bases lay in between. The CDR3 extends over 16 amino acids. CDR3 sequence (DNA): TGCGCCAGCAGCCAGTACCCTGAGGCGGGCTACAATGAGCAGTTCTTC. It encodes CASSQYPEAGYNEQFF.

The chain joins TRBV7-3 to TRBJ2-2; no firm D call. CDR1 is SGHTA, CDR2 FQGTGA, per germline. The V end lost 5 bases, the J end lost 1 base, and 14 bases lay between the germline ends. The CDR3 is 16 amino acids. CDR3 nucleotides: TGTGCCAGCAGCCCCACTGCCTTTCGGAACACCGGGGAGCTGTTTTTT. Amino acid sequence: CASSPTAFRNTGELFF.

This clonotype has at least ten counts. The V call is TRBV5-1, the J call TRBJ2-3; TRBD1 is a possible D gene (6 bases). The V gene's germline CDR1 is SGHRS and CDR2 YFSETQ. V was shortened by 0 bases and J by 0 bases, with 20 bases between the two germline ends. The CDR3 totals 19 residues. CDR3 in amino acids: CASSLEGRGEAVSTDTQYF. CDR3 in DNA: TGCGCCAGCAGCTTGGAAGGCAGGGGAGAGGCGGTTAGCACAGATACGCAGTATTTT.

Regarding this clonotype: Without the conserved terminal phenylalanine or tryptophan, this CDR3 likely stems from a read error. V gene TRBV29-1 combines with J gene TRBJ1-3, with TRBD1 as a possible D gene (6 bases). Between the trimmed V and J ends, which lost 6 bases and 0 bases, there was a span of 9 bases. There are 13 residues in the CDR3. The germline CDR1 and CDR2 sequences are SQVTM and ANQGSEA. In DNA form, the CDR3 reads TGCAGCGTAGGACAGACCTCTGGAAACACCATATATGTT. Translating it yields CSVGQTSGNTIYV.

This clonotype has ten or more counts. The CDR3 sequence: CAISAGTSLFF. The CDR3 nucleotides are TGTGCCATCAGTGCCGGGACTAGCCTGTTCTTC. The rearrangement joins TRBV10-3 to TRBJ2-1; 9 nucleotides align to TRBD2. Germline assignment: CDR1 ENHRY and CDR2 SYGVKD. With 4 bases clipped from V and 15 bases from J, the junction kept 4 bases outside the gene matches. CDR3 length: 11 amino acids.

This clonotype was detected many times. The chain is built from TRBV20-1 and TRBJ1-4; 7 nucleotides agree with TRBD1. In germline, CDR1 is DFQATT, CDR2 SNEGSKA (reference sequence). The CDR3 runs 14 residues. J was trimmed by 8 bases and V by 0 bases; bases with no gene match: 6. The CDR3 DNA is TGCAGTGCTAGAGATGTGACAGGGATGGAAAAACTGTTTTTT. Protein: CSARDVTGMEKLFF.

This clonotype was detected ten times or more. This chain links TRBV12-3 or TRBV12-4 with TRBJ1-2; D possibly corresponds to TRBD1 (5 bases). V lost 8 bases and J lost 8, with 12 bases in between. The CDR3 length is 11 residues. CDR3 in amino acids: CASEGLVGYTF. CDR3 coding DNA: TGTGCCAGCGAGGGGCTGGTAGGCTACACCTTC.

This clonotype showed up many times. The rearrangement uses TRBV10-2 and TRBJ2-3; D unclear. This CDR3 region has 16 residues. Trimming shortened V by 4 bases and J by 1 base, and 15 bases separated the two germline ends. The V gene's germline CDR1 is WSHSY and CDR2 SAAADI. CDR3 coding DNA: TGCGCCAGCAGTGCCGGCACACCGAGACGCACAGATACGCAGTATTTT. It codes for CASSAGTPRRTDTQYF.

This clonotype has at least ten counts. This chain joins TRBV5-5 and TRBJ1-3; D is undetermined. This CDR3 has 16 amino acids. V lost 0 bases to trimming and J lost 0 bases, with 10 bases between them. In germline, CDR1 is SGHKS, CDR2 YYEKEE (reference sequence). The CDR3 coding sequence is TGTGCCAGCAGCTTGGGAAGCTTGAGCTCTGGAAACACCATATATTTT. It yields the protein CASSLGSLSSGNTIYF. The full variable domain, with the rest looked up from reference TRBV5-5 and TRBJ1-3, is DAGVTQSPTHLIKTRGQQVTLRCSPISGHKSVSWYQQVLGQGPQFIFQYYEKEERGRGNFPDRFSARQFPNYSSELNVNALLLGDSALYLCASSLGSLSSGNTIYFGEGSWLTVV.

This clonotype was recorded at least ten times. This chain uses TRBV27 with TRBJ2-3; TRBD2 is a possible D gene (5 bases). Trimming took 0 bases from V and 0 from J, leaving 10 bases between them. Germline V gives CDR1 MNHEY, CDR2 SMNVEV (reference sequence). CDR3 length equals 16 residues. Here the CDR3 reads CASSLSPAASTDTQYF. The CDR3 DNA follows: TGTGCCAGCAGTTTATCCCCAGCGGCTAGCACAGATACGCAGTATTTT.

This clonotype showed up many times. The chain joins TRBV6-1 to TRBJ2-2, with a weak D call TRBD1 (5 bases). This CDR3 comprises 16 residues. The V end was cut by 6 bases, the J end by 0 bases, with 14 bases between. Germline lookup yields CDR1 MNHNS and CDR2 SASEGT. The CDR3 here is CASRVRDRTNTGELFF. CDR3 bases: TGTGCCAGCAGGGTCCGAGACAGAACGAACACCGGGGAGCTGTTTTTT.

The sample holds many counts of this clonotype. This rearrangement joins TRBV12-3 or TRBV12-4 to TRBJ1-1; a weak D match, TRBD1 (5 bases). CDR3 length: 13 amino acids. Trimming pared 7 bases from V and 9 bases from J, leaving 18 bases between. Written as DNA, the CDR3 is TGTGCCAGCACGGAACTCTATGGGGGGAAAGCTTTCTTT. Translated: CASTELYGGKAFF.

At least ten counts were recorded for this clonotype. This chain connects TRBV7-6 to TRBJ2-3, with TRBD2 matching over 14 bases. The CDR3 loop spans 18 amino acids. V was pared by 1 base and J by 6 bases, with 9 bases of the junction left unmatched. Germline loops: CDR1 SGHVS, CDR2 FNYEAQ. CDR3 protein: CASSLGLAGGPNGDTQYF. As DNA, the CDR3 is TGTGCCAGCAGCTTAGGACTAGCGGGAGGGCCCAACGGGGATACGCAGTATTTT.

Comment on this clonotype: Germline and junction disagree at one end, which may indicate a read error. The chain is built from TRBV6-4 and TRBJ2-2, with D unresolved. CDR1 and CDR2 from the germline V gene are MRHNA and SNTAGT. The CDR3 contains 14 residues. CDR3 bases: TGTGCCAGCAGTAACTCGCCCGGCACCGGGGAGCTGTTTTTT. Protein: CASSNSPGTGELFF.

This clonotype appeared many times. V usage is TRBV7-9 and J usage is TRBJ2-5; 7 bases agree with TRBD2. The ends lost 1 base at V and 5 bases at J; junction bases unmatched: 7. CDR3 size: 15 residues. Per the germline V gene, CDR1 is SEHNR and CDR2 is FQNEAQ (reference sequence). CDR3 amino acids: CASSLDLAERETQYF. In DNA, the CDR3 is TGTGCCAGCAGCTTAGATCTAGCGGAGAGGGAGACCCAGTACTTC.

This clonotype was seen ten or more times. The rearrangement uses TRBV20-1 and TRBJ2-3; 8 positions match TRBD1. Trimming cost V 2 bases and J 5 bases; bases outside gene matches: 6. The germline V gene has CDR1 DFQATT and CDR2 SNEGSKA (reference sequence). The CDR3 sequence is 14 residues long. CDR3 sequence: CSARRQGAVDTQYF. CDR3 nucleotide sequence: TGCAGTGCTAGAAGGCAGGGGGCCGTAGATACGCAGTATTTT.

This clonotype was counted ten times or more. V is TRBV20-1 and J is TRBJ1-5; D is undetermined. CDR1 DFQATT and CDR2 SNEGSKA come from the germline V gene (reference sequence). The CDR3 runs to 14 residues. The germline V and J ends were trimmed by 4 bases and 2 bases, with 12 bases remaining between them. For the CDR3, the DNA is TGCAGTGCTACGACTTCTTCTGGCAATCAGCCCCAGCATTTT. The encoded protein is CSATTSSGNQPQHF.

This clonotype was found many times. The genes are TRBV4-1 and TRBJ2-7, with D maybe TRBD2 (6 bases). Germline-derived CDR1 and CDR2 are MGHRA and YSYEKL. CDR3 length: 15 amino acids. In DNA form, the CDR3 reads TGCGCCAGCAGCCAGACCGGGACTGGCCCCTACCAGCAGTACGTC. It encodes CASSQTGTGPYQQYV.

This clonotype appeared many times. The rearrangement joins TRBV12-3 or TRBV12-4 to TRBJ1-1; D perhaps matches TRBD1 (6 bases). V dropped 0 bases and J dropped 4 bases, with 6 bases sitting between them. The length of the CDR3 is 13 residues. The CDR3 DNA follows: TGTGCCAGCAGTTTAGCAGGGGGCACTGAAGCTTTCTTT. Its translation: CASSLAGGTEAFF.

This clonotype was seen many times. The chain has TRBV12-3 or TRBV12-4 and TRBJ2-7, with TRBD1 matching over 8 bases. The CDR3 covers 15 residues. Germline trimming cut 4 bases from V and 4 bases from J; bases unmatched to any gene: 9. The CDR3 loop is CASSYARTGRYEQYF. CDR3 DNA sequence: TGTGCCAGCAGTTATGCCCGGACAGGGCGATACGAGCAGTACTTC.